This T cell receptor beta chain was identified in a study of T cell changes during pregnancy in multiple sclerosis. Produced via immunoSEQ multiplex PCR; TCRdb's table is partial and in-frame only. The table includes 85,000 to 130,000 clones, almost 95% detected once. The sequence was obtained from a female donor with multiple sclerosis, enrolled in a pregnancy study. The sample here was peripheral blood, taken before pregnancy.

As DNA, the CDR3 is TGTGCCAGCAGCGTAGAAGGGCTAGCCCCAGATACGCAGTATTTT. Amino acid sequence: CASSVEGLAPDTQYF. The rearrangement joins TRBV9 to TRBJ2-3; weak D call: TRBD2 (5 bases). V dropped 0 bases and J dropped 4 bases, with 12 bases sitting between them. Germline V gene data show CDR1 as SGDLS and CDR2 as YYNGEE. This CDR3 has 15 residues.